This T cell receptor beta chain was captured in a study of shared clonotypes between healthy human individuals. The overall study: The donors, two women and a few men, were aged 18 to 49. General study findings and limits: In contrast to clonotypes shared by all four donors, non-shared clonotypes had lower generation probabilities. When naive CD4 clonotypes were compared across a handful of donors, roughly 4.9% were shared.

The germline V gene has CDR1 SGDLS and CDR2 YYNGEE. V was clipped by 3 bases and J by 1 base, with 13 bases between them. The CDR3 has 15 residues. As processed by the authors: As immunoSEQ supplied junction-only sequences (without quality scores), filtering differed. The data were produced by immunoSEQ multiplex PCR, yet TCRdb's version contains in-frame clones alone and is incomplete. That table furnishes V, J and clone size, whereas the DNA furnished D and trimming. Here the sample spans 300,000 to 400,000 clones, around 90% being singletons. A word on this clone: Its antigen remains unknown.

Sequencing was carried out using memory CD8+ T cells sorted from blood. The subset was: CD45RO+ cells pooled with CCR7-negative TemRA cells. The TCR sequence derives from a man younger than 30 in good health. The chain carries TRBV9 and TRBJ1-1, with a weak D call TRBD1 (6 bases). Here the CDR3 reads CASSGSGGWNTEAFF. CDR3 DNA sequence: TGTGCCAGCAGCGGGTCTGGGGGCTGGAACACTGAAGCTTTCTTT.